These T cell receptor beta chains were read from a single sample in a study of breast tumors, draining lymph nodes, adjacent tissues. TCRdb re-called the multiplex PCR reads with MiXCR, one entry per CDR3 protein. The table includes about 180,000 distinct CDR3 sequences, around a third detected once. Specimen: axillary lymph node tissue. All receptors derive from a female donor with breast cancer. Some clones in this sample may be carry-over from other donors' samples. Both conserved end residues are part of each CDR3. The D gene is left open where the match is weak. Size is stated for part of the rows, as once, few or many counts, or as a class when the clone is expanded.

v_gene	abundance	j_gene	d_gene	CDR3nt	CDR3aa
TRBV27	.	TRBJ2-1	.	TGTGCCAGTTCAGCACCACCTTCCTACAATGAGCAGTTCTTC	CASSAPPSYNEQFF
TRBV11-2	once	TRBJ2-6	TRBD2	TGTGCCAGCAGCTTAGTTAGCGGGAGAGCCAACGTCCTGACTTTC	CASSLVSGRANVLTF
TRBV20-1	many	TRBJ1-2	.	TGCAGTGCCATATTTCAACGGAACTATGGCTACACCTTC	CSAIFQRNYGYTF
TRBV5-1	many	TRBJ2-5	.	TGCGCCAGCAGCTTGGGGGGACCCAGGACCCAGTACTTC	CASSLGGPRTQYF
TRBV18	.	TRBJ1-5	.	TGTGCCAGCTCCTTCGAAAGGGGGTACCAGCCCCAGCATTTT	CASSFERGYQPQHF
TRBV20-1	many	TRBJ2-7	.	TGCAGTGCTAAGACAGATGCCTACGAGCAGTACTTC	CSAKTDAYEQYF
TRBV10-2	many	TRBJ2-6	.	TGCGCCAGCTCTGGGGCCAACGTCCTGACTTTC	CASSGANVLTF
TRBV20-1	many	TRBJ1-6	TRBD1	TGCAGTGCCCCCGGACAGGGCAATTCACCCCTCCACTTT	CSAPGQGNSPLHF
TRBV29-1	.	TRBJ2-7	.	TGCAGCGACGCTGTCGAGCAGTACTTC	CSDAVEQYF
TRBV28	.	TRBJ2-7	TRBD1	TGTGCCAGCAGTTTGTCAACAGGGGGCGGGTACTTC	CASSLSTGGGYF
TRBV9	many	TRBJ1-3	.	TGTGCCAGCAGCGGAGGGGGAGGGCCTGGGGGCACTGGAAACACCATATATTTT	CASSGGGGPGGTGNTIYF
TRBV9	many	TRBJ2-1	TRBD1	TGTGCCAGCAGCGATCGACAGGGGTTACGCGAGCAGTTCTTC	CASSDRQGLREQFF
TRBV5-1	.	TRBJ1-6	.	TGCGCCAGCAGCTTGTATCGGGGGGTTGGATCACCCCTCCACTTT	CASSLYRGVGSPLHF
TRBV5-1	.	TRBJ1-5	.	TGCGCCAGCAGCGAGGGAAGCGGTAATCACCCCCAGCATTTT	CASSEGSGNHPQHF
TRBV12-3/TRBV12-4	.	TRBJ1-3	.	TGTGCCAGCAGTTTCTATGTCAAGTCTGGAAACACCATACATTTT	CASSFYVKSGNTIHF
TRBV5-8	many	TRBJ2-1	.	TGTGCCAGCACCTCAATTGGCAGGGCCAATGAGCAGTTCTTC	CASTSIGRANEQFF
TRBV29-1	many	TRBJ1-2	TRBD1	TGCAGCGGGAGACGACAGGGCTATGGCTACACCTTC	CSGRRQGYGYTF
TRBV19	once	TRBJ2-2	TRBD1	TGTGCCAGTATGACGGACAGGGAGAATTCCGGGGAGCTGTTTTTT	CASMTDRENSGELFF
TRBV27	few	TRBJ2-1	TRBD2	TGTGCCAGCAGTTTTCAGCCTAGCGGTTACAATGAGCAGTTCTTC	CASSFQPSGYNEQFF
TRBV7-9	many	TRBJ2-1	.	TGTGCCAGCAGCCCCCCACGGGCCTACAATGAGCAGTTCTTC	CASSPPRAYNEQFF
TRBV5-6	.	TRBJ1-2	.	TGTGCCAGCAGCAGGGGACTTAACTATGGCTACACCTTC	CASSRGLNYGYTF
TRBV27	.	TRBJ1-2	TRBD1	TGTGCCAGCAGGGACAGAGGACAGGGAAGAGGAGGCTACACCTTC	CASRDRGQGRGGYTF
TRBV18	many	TRBJ2-5	TRBD2	TGTGCCAGCTCACCAAGGCAGCGGGAGGCCCAAGAGACCCAGTACTTC	CASSPRQREAQETQYF
TRBV5-1	few	TRBJ1-1	.	TGCGCCAGCAGCCCGGGGCTCGGGGCCTTCGAAGCTTTCTTT	CASSPGLGAFEAFF
TRBV27	.	TRBJ1-4	.	TGTGCCAGCAGGGGAACGGGGTGGAATGAAAAACTGTTTTTT	CASRGTGWNEKLFF
TRBV19	many	TRBJ2-2	TRBD2	TGTGCCAGTAGTACATCTAGCGGGGGGGCCGGGGAGCTGTTTTTT	CASSTSSGGAGELFF
TRBV5-1	.	TRBJ1-1	TRBD1	TGCGCCAGCAGCATGGACAGGGCTAGGACTGAAGCTTTCTTT	CASSMDRARTEAFF
TRBV10-3	.	TRBJ1-2	.	TGTGCCATCAGTGAGTCGGACGGGGGGCGGTATGACTACACCTTC	CAISESDGGRYDYTF
TRBV20-1	many	TRBJ1-1	.	TGCAGTGCTAGAGATGGTAGTTCGGAAGCTTTCTTT	CSARDGSSEAFF
TRBV20-1	.	TRBJ1-2	TRBD1	TGCAGTGCTAGACCAACCGGGACAGGGAACTATGGCTACACCTTC	CSARPTGTGNYGYTF
TRBV6-2/TRBV6-3	many	TRBJ2-7	TRBD1	TGTGCCAGCAGTTGGAACAGGGGGTACGAGCAGTACTTC	CASSWNRGYEQYF
TRBV10-3	.	TRBJ2-7	TRBD1	TGTGCCATCAGTGAGACCGGGACAGGGGCGTACGAGCAGTACTTC	CAISETGTGAYEQYF
TRBV9	once	TRBJ2-1	.	TGTGCTAGCCGTCAGGGCCTAGTGCAATACAATGAGCAGTTCTTC	CASRQGLVQYNEQFF
TRBV6-2/TRBV6-3	many	TRBJ2-3	TRBD2	TGTGCCAGCGTCCGGGGGGGAAGCACAGATACGCAGTATTTT	CASVRGGSTDTQYF
TRBV6-4	many	TRBJ1-6	.	TGTGCCAGCAGTCACTCCCTTCCCGGGACGGATAATTCACCCCTCCACTTT	CASSHSLPGTDNSPLHF
TRBV6-5	.	TRBJ2-5	.	TGTGGGGGGGTCCTTACGCCCGAAGGGGCCAGAGACCCAGACTTC	CGGVLTPEGARDPDF
TRBV7-2	.	TRBJ1-2	TRBD1	TGTGCCAGCAGCGCGAGGGGAGGGGGACAGGGGGCAAGAGGCTACACCTTC	CASSARGGGQGARGYTF
TRBV29-1	.	TRBJ1-6	.	TGCAGCGCCCGGCAGGGTGATTCACCCCTCCACTTT	CSARQGDSPLHF
TRBV3-1	many	TRBJ2-1	TRBD2	TGTGCCAGCAGCCAGGATTCGGGACTAGCGGGAAATGAGCAGTTCTTC	CASSQDSGLAGNEQFF
TRBV20-1	many	TRBJ2-3	.	TGCAGTGCTAGACGTAGCGGAGATACGCAGTATTTT	CSARRSGDTQYF
TRBV3-1	many	TRBJ2-7	.	TGTGCCAGCAGCCAAGATTTTGCAGTCTACGAGCAGTACTTC	CASSQDFAVYEQYF